These T cell receptor beta chains were read from a single sample in a study of cytomegalovirus exposure and HLA in healthy donors. This table comes from immunoSEQ multiplex PCR, and its TCRdb copy is limited to in-frame clones, with some not included. In the table there are under 150,000 clones, around 83% of which are singletons. Sequences were obtained from PBMCs. These receptors originate from a woman aged 50 to 60 in good health and CMV-seropositive. Each CDR3 is given with its conserved first and last residue. Each record gives: D gene, J gene, CDR3 length, V gene, clone size, CDR3 DNA, CDR3 protein. D genes are given only for firm matches. Rows give clone size only sometimes, using once, few, many, or a class for an expanded clone.

D gene: TRBD2; J gene: TRBJ2-7; CDR3 length: 15; V gene: TRBV10-3; clone size: -; CDR3 DNA: TGTGCCATCAGTGAAGTACTAGCGGTGTCCTACGAGCAGTACTTC; CDR3 protein: CAISEVLAVSYEQYF
D gene: -; J gene: TRBJ1-1; CDR3 length: 14; V gene: TRBV27; clone size: -; CDR3 DNA: TGTGCCAGCAGTTTTAAGGAGGGAGGCACTGAAGCTTTCTTT; CDR3 protein: CASSFKEGGTEAFF
D gene: -; J gene: TRBJ2-4; CDR3 length: 15; V gene: TRBV6-1; clone size: -; CDR3 DNA: TGTGCCAGCATCCCCATTGGTGGGGCCAAAAACAGTCAGTACTTC; CDR3 protein: CASIPIGGAKNSQYF
D gene: -; J gene: TRBJ1-3; CDR3 length: 12; V gene: TRBV9; clone size: -; CDR3 DNA: TGTGCCAGCAGCATTAGCGGAAACACCATATATTTT; CDR3 protein: CASSISGNTIYF
D gene: -; J gene: TRBJ1-6; CDR3 length: 14; V gene: TRBV10-3; clone size: -; CDR3 DNA: TGTGCCATCACGGATCGGGGGGCAGGGTCACCCCTCCACTTT; CDR3 protein: CAITDRGAGSPLHF
D gene: -; J gene: TRBJ1-2; CDR3 length: 15; V gene: TRBV5-4; clone size: -; CDR3 DNA: TGTGCCAGCAGCCTTCCTCCCCCCTCAGGGGCCGGCTACACCTTC; CDR3 protein: CASSLPPPSGAGYTF
D gene: -; J gene: TRBJ1-1; CDR3 length: 13; V gene: TRBV11-2; clone size: -; CDR3 DNA: TGTGCCAGCAGCTCCCAGCGGAGCACTGAAGCTTTCTTT; CDR3 protein: CASSSQRSTEAFF
D gene: -; J gene: TRBJ2-7; CDR3 length: 14; V gene: TRBV19; clone size: -; CDR3 DNA: TGTGCCAGTAGTGTACAGGGAGCGCCCTACGAGCAGTACTTC; CDR3 protein: CASSVQGAPYEQYF
D gene: TRBD1; J gene: TRBJ1-4; CDR3 length: 14; V gene: TRBV25-1; clone size: -; CDR3 DNA: TGTGCCAGCAGATCCTACAGGGGGAAGGAAAAACTGTTTTTT; CDR3 protein: CASRSYRGKEKLFF
D gene: -; J gene: TRBJ2-5; CDR3 length: 16; V gene: TRBV5-4; clone size: -; CDR3 DNA: TGTGCCAGCAGCCCTGGGAGGGGGGGTCGCCAAGAGACCCAGTACTTC; CDR3 protein: CASSPGRGGRQETQYF
D gene: TRBD2; J gene: TRBJ2-1; CDR3 length: 18; V gene: TRBV7-9; clone size: -; CDR3 DNA: TGTGCCAGCAGTCCTCTCTGGACTAGCGGGAGACGAGGCGATGAGCAGTTCTTC; CDR3 protein: CASSPLWTSGRRGDEQFF
D gene: -; J gene: TRBJ1-5; CDR3 length: 14; V gene: TRBV6-6; clone size: -; CDR3 DNA: TGTGCCAGCACCACGGGATATAGCAATCAGCCCCAGCATTTT; CDR3 protein: CASTTGYSNQPQHF
D gene: TRBD1; J gene: TRBJ1-3; CDR3 length: 15; V gene: TRBV5-5; clone size: -; CDR3 DNA: TGTGCCAGCAGCTTGGAGGTGACAGGGATAAACACCATATATTTT; CDR3 protein: CASSLEVTGINTIYF
D gene: TRBD1; J gene: TRBJ1-1; CDR3 length: 12; V gene: TRBV29-1; clone size: once; CDR3 DNA: TGCAGCGTGACCCAGGGGGCGAACGGGGCTTTCTTT; CDR3 protein: CSVTQGANGAFF
D gene: -; J gene: TRBJ2-7; CDR3 length: 13; V gene: TRBV6-5; clone size: -; CDR3 DNA: TGTGCCAGCAGCGAGGGGGTCTCCTACGAGCAGTACTTC; CDR3 protein: CASSEGVSYEQYF
D gene: TRBD2; J gene: TRBJ2-1; CDR3 length: 16; V gene: TRBV14; clone size: -; CDR3 DNA: TGTGCCAGCAGCCTATCTAGCGGATACACCTACAATGAGCAGTTCTTC; CDR3 protein: CASSLSSGYTYNEQFF
D gene: TRBD1; J gene: TRBJ1-6; CDR3 length: 15; V gene: TRBV19; clone size: -; CDR3 DNA: TGTGCCAGTAGTTACCGGGACAGGGGAGGTTCACCCCTCCACTTT; CDR3 protein: CASSYRDRGGSPLHF
D gene: TRBD1; J gene: TRBJ1-4; CDR3 length: 13; V gene: TRBV2; clone size: -; CDR3 DNA: TGTGCCAGCGCGACAGGGCCCTTTGAAAAACTGTTTTTT; CDR3 protein: CASATGPFEKLFF
D gene: -; J gene: TRBJ2-1; CDR3 length: 16; V gene: TRBV7-2; clone size: once; CDR3 DNA: TGTGCCAGCAGCGCCTCCGGGACTGGATCATACAATGAGCAGTTCTTC; CDR3 protein: CASSASGTGSYNEQFF
D gene: -; J gene: TRBJ1-2; CDR3 length: 17; V gene: TRBV7-2; clone size: -; CDR3 DNA: TGTGCCAGCAGCTTACTTCCCGGCCAGGGGTCGAACTATGGCTACACCTTC; CDR3 protein: CASSLLPGQGSNYGYTF
D gene: TRBD2; J gene: TRBJ2-2; CDR3 length: 19; V gene: TRBV27; clone size: once; CDR3 DNA: TGTGCCAGCAGTTTAAAGGGACTAGCGGGTCCCTCGAACACCGGGGAGCTGTTTTTT; CDR3 protein: CASSLKGLAGPSNTGELFF
D gene: TRBD1; J gene: TRBJ2-1; CDR3 length: 15; V gene: TRBV11-3; clone size: -; CDR3 DNA: TGTGCCAGCAGCTTACGGACAGGGGGGGCAGGTGAGCAGTTCTTC; CDR3 protein: CASSLRTGGAGEQFF
D gene: -; J gene: TRBJ2-7; CDR3 length: 15; V gene: TRBV4-1; clone size: -; CDR3 DNA: TGCGCCAGCAGCCCCTTGGCCCGTTCCGACTACGAGCAGTACTTC; CDR3 protein: CASSPLARSDYEQYF
D gene: -; J gene: TRBJ2-3; CDR3 length: 12; V gene: TRBV7-9; clone size: -; CDR3 DNA: TGTGCCAGCAGCCCCAGGGCCGATACGCAGTATTTT; CDR3 protein: CASSPRADTQYF
D gene: -; J gene: TRBJ1-5; CDR3 length: 12; V gene: TRBV2; clone size: -; CDR3 DNA: TGTGCCAGCGGGCAGATCCTCGGGCCCCAGCATTTT; CDR3 protein: CASGQILGPQHF
D gene: TRBD2; J gene: TRBJ2-3; CDR3 length: 17; V gene: TRBV5-1; clone size: many; CDR3 DNA: TGCGCCAGCAACCCTTTTTTCCTAGCGGGAGGTGGGAGCACGCAGTATTTT; CDR3 protein: CASNPFFLAGGGSTQYF
D gene: -; J gene: TRBJ2-1; CDR3 length: 17; V gene: TRBV5-1; clone size: few; CDR3 DNA: TGCGCCAGCAGCCGTTCTTACTTGACAGTCTCCTACAATGAGCAGTTCTTC; CDR3 protein: CASSRSYLTVSYNEQFF
D gene: TRBD1; J gene: TRBJ1-4; CDR3 length: 14; V gene: TRBV5-1; clone size: once; CDR3 DNA: TGCGCCAGCAGCCCAGGGACAGTCAGCGAAAAACTGTTTTTT; CDR3 protein: CASSPGTVSEKLFF
D gene: TRBD2; J gene: TRBJ2-5; CDR3 length: 15; V gene: TRBV7-9; clone size: -; CDR3 DNA: TGTGCCAGCAGCCCCTTCGGGGGGATCAAAGAGACCCAGTACTTC; CDR3 protein: CASSPFGGIKETQYF
D gene: TRBD1; J gene: TRBJ1-1; CDR3 length: 15; V gene: TRBV19; clone size: once; CDR3 DNA: TGTGCCAGTACCCGGGACAGGCTGGATCCCACTGAAGCTTTCTTT; CDR3 protein: CASTRDRLDPTEAFF
D gene: TRBD2; J gene: TRBJ2-7; CDR3 length: 23; V gene: TRBV16; clone size: -; CDR3 DNA: TGTGCCAGCAGCCAATCCGGGGCCAGGGCCTTTTTCCTAGCGGGAGGCCAGCAGCACGAGCAGTACTTC; CDR3 protein: CASSQSGARAFFLAGGQQHEQYF
D gene: -; J gene: TRBJ1-1; CDR3 length: 13; V gene: TRBV7-2; clone size: -; CDR3 DNA: TGTGCCAGCAGCTTATCAGGGAACACTGAAGCTTTCTTT; CDR3 protein: CASSLSGNTEAFF
D gene: TRBD1; J gene: TRBJ1-1; CDR3 length: 12; V gene: TRBV11-2; clone size: -; CDR3 DNA: TGTGCCAGCAGCGACTCTGACAGGGTCGATCTCTTT; CDR3 protein: CASSDSDRVDLF
D gene: -; J gene: TRBJ1-4; CDR3 length: 18; V gene: TRBV4-1; clone size: -; CDR3 DNA: TGCGCCAGCAGCCGTCGTGGGGCCGGGGGGGCAACTAATGAAAAACTGTTTTTT; CDR3 protein: CASSRRGAGGATNEKLFF
D gene: -; J gene: TRBJ2-3; CDR3 length: 14; V gene: TRBV5-5; clone size: -; CDR3 DNA: TGTGCCAGCAGCCAGGGGTTGTCCACAGATACGCAGTATTTT; CDR3 protein: CASSQGLSTDTQYF
D gene: -; J gene: TRBJ1-5; CDR3 length: 16; V gene: TRBV30; clone size: -; CDR3 DNA: TGTGCCTGGAGTGATTATCAGGCCTATAGCAATCAGCCCCAGCATTTT; CDR3 protein: CAWSDYQAYSNQPQHF
D gene: -; J gene: TRBJ1-3; CDR3 length: 14; V gene: TRBV5-1; clone size: few; CDR3 DNA: TGCGCCAGCAGCTTGGACAGGGTTGGAAACACCATATATTTT; CDR3 protein: CASSLDRVGNTIYF
D gene: -; J gene: TRBJ2-1; CDR3 length: 13; V gene: TRBV2; clone size: few; CDR3 DNA: TGTGCCAGCAGGGCCTCAGGGGGGCTCCCCAAACTCTTC; CDR3 protein: CASRASGGLPKLF
D gene: -; J gene: TRBJ2-1; CDR3 length: 14; V gene: TRBV9; clone size: -; CDR3 DNA: TGTGCCAGCAGCGGGTGGAGCTCCTACAATGAGCAGTTCTTC; CDR3 protein: CASSGWSSYNEQFF
D gene: -; J gene: TRBJ2-7; CDR3 length: 17; V gene: TRBV29-1; clone size: -; CDR3 DNA: TGCAGCGTTAGGAAGCGGGGGACAGGGAGAAATTACTACGAGCAGTACTTC; CDR3 protein: CSVRKRGTGRNYYEQYF
D gene: TRBD2; J gene: TRBJ2-5; CDR3 length: 14; V gene: TRBV5-1; clone size: once; CDR3 DNA: TGCGCCAGCAGCGTAGCGGGGAGCCAAGAGACCCAGTACTTC; CDR3 protein: CASSVAGSQETQYF
D gene: -; J gene: TRBJ1-1; CDR3 length: 17; V gene: TRBV10-1; clone size: once; CDR3 DNA: TGCGCCAGCAGTGACAGGGACATCGGTAGGGACGACACTGAAGCTTTCTTT; CDR3 protein: CASSDRDIGRDDTEAFF
D gene: -; J gene: TRBJ2-7; CDR3 length: 13; V gene: TRBV30; clone size: -; CDR3 DNA: TGTGCCTGGAGTGTAAGGCTAGCATACGAGCAGTACTTC; CDR3 protein: CAWSVRLAYEQYF
D gene: TRBD2; J gene: TRBJ2-2; CDR3 length: 19; V gene: TRBV7-7; clone size: few; CDR3 DNA: TGTGCTAGCAGCTTAGAACTAGCGGGAGGACCAGATAACACCGGGGAGCTGTTTTTT; CDR3 protein: CASSLELAGGPDNTGELFF
D gene: TRBD2; J gene: TRBJ2-2; CDR3 length: 17; V gene: TRBV11-3; clone size: -; CDR3 DNA: TGTGCCAGCAGCATCCAACTAGCGGGGGTTTCCACCGGGGAGCTGTTTTTT; CDR3 protein: CASSIQLAGVSTGELFF
D gene: -; J gene: TRBJ1-1; CDR3 length: 12; V gene: TRBV7-9; clone size: -; CDR3 DNA: TGTGCCAGCAGCTTCTTAAACACTGAAGCTTTCTTT; CDR3 protein: CASSFLNTEAFF
D gene: -; J gene: TRBJ1-3; CDR3 length: 15; V gene: TRBV6-6; clone size: -; CDR3 DNA: TGTGCCAGCAGTTACTCGGACAGCTCTGGAAACACCATATATTTT; CDR3 protein: CASSYSDSSGNTIYF
D gene: -; J gene: TRBJ2-4; CDR3 length: 12; V gene: TRBV30; clone size: once; CDR3 DNA: TGTGCCTGGAACGGGGCCAAAAACATTCAGTACTTC; CDR3 protein: CAWNGAKNIQYF
D gene: -; J gene: TRBJ2-1; CDR3 length: 12; V gene: TRBV6-5; clone size: few; CDR3 DNA: TGTGCCAGCAGTTACGGAGGGACTGAGCAGTTCTTC; CDR3 protein: CASSYGGTEQFF
D gene: TRBD2; J gene: TRBJ2-1; CDR3 length: 16; V gene: TRBV4-1; clone size: -; CDR3 DNA: TGCGCCAGCAGCCCCGAACCGGGACTAGTTTCCAATGAGCAGTTCTTC; CDR3 protein: CASSPEPGLVSNEQFF
D gene: -; J gene: TRBJ2-7; CDR3 length: 15; V gene: TRBV7-9; clone size: -; CDR3 DNA: TGTGCCAGCAGCTTAGCGGAGGGGCGCCCGGACGAGCAGTACTTC; CDR3 protein: CASSLAEGRPDEQYF